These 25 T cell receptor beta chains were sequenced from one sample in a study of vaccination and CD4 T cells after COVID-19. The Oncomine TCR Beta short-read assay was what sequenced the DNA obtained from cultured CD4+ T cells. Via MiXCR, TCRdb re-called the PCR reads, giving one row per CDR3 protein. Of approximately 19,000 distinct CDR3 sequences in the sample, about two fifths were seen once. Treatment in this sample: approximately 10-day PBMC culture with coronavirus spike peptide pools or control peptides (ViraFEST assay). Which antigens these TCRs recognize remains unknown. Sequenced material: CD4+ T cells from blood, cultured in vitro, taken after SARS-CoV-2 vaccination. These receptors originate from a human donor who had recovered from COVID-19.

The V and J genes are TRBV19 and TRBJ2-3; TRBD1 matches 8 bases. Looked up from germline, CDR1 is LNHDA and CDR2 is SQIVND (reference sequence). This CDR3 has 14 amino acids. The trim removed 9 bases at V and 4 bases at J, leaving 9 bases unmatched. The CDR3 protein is CASDRGGVADTQYF. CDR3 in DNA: TGTGCCAGCGACAGGGGCGGAGTGGCAGATACGCAGTATTTT. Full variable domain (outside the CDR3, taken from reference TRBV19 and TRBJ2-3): DGGITQSPKYLFRKEGQNVTLSCEQNLNHDAMYWYRQDPGQGLRLIYYSQIVNDFQKGDIAEGYSVSREKKESFPLTVTSAQKNPTAFYLCASDRGGVADTQYFGPGTRLTVL.

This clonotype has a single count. This CDR3 reads CASSQQGYEQYF. The CDR3 DNA sequence: TGTGCCAGCAGCCAACAGGGCTACGAGCAGTACTTC. V and J are TRBV7-9 and TRBJ2-7; D is perhaps TRBD1 (6 bases). The germline CDR1 and CDR2 sequences are SEHNR and FQNEAQ (reference sequence). Between the trimmed V and J ends, which lost 5 bases and 3 bases, there was a span of 8 bases. This CDR3 has 12 amino acids.

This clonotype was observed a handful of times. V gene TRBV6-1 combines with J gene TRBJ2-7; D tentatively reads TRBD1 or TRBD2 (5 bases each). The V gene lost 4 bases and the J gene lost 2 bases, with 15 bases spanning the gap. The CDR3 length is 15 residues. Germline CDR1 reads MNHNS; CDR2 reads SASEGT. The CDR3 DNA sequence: TGTGCCAGCAGTGCGGAGCAGGGAGCACCCTACGAGCAGTACTTC. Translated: CASSAEQGAPYEQYF.

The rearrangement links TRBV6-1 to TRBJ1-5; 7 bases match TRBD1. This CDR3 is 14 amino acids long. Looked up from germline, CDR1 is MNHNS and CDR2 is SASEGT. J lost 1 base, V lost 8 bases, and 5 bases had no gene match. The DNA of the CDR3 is TGTGCCAGCGCTACGGGACAGAGCAATCAGCCCCAGCATTTT. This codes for CASATGQSNQPQHF.

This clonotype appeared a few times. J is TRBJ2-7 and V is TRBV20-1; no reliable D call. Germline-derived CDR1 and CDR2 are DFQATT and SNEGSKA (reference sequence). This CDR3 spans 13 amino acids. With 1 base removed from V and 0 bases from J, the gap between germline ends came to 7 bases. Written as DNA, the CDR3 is TGCAGTGCTAGAGGGACGGTCTCCTACGAGCAGTACTTC. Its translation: CSARGTVSYEQYF.

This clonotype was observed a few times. CDR3 protein: CATSRDLWGTEAFF. CDR3 DNA: TGTGCCACCAGCAGAGATCTATGGGGGACTGAAGCTTTCTTT. J is TRBJ1-1 and V is TRBV15; D might be TRBD1 (5 bases). Germline CDR1 LNHNV, CDR2 YYDKDF (reference sequence). V lost 0 bases, J lost 5 bases, and 10 bases lay in between. This CDR3 comprises 14 residues. Based on the CDR3 plus reference TRBV15 and TRBJ1-1, the full variable domain is DAMVIQNPRYQVTQFGKPVTLSCSQTLNHNVMYWYQQKSSQAPKLLFHYYDKDFNNEADTPDNFQSRRPNTSFCFLDIRSPGLGDTAMYLCATSRDLWGTEAFFGQGTRLTVV.

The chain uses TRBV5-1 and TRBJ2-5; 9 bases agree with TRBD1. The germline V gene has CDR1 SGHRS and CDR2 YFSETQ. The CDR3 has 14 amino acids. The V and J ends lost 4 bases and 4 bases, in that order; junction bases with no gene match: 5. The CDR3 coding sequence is TGCGCCAGCAGCCTACCGGGACAGGGAGAGACCCAGTACTTC. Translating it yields CASSLPGQGETQYF.

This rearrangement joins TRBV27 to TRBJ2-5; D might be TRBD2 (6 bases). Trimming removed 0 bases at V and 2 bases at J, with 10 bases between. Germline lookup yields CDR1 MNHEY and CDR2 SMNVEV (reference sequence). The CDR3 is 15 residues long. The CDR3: CASSLSRGTQETQYF. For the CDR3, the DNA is TGTGCCAGCAGTTTATCGCGGGGAACTCAAGAGACCCAGTACTTC.

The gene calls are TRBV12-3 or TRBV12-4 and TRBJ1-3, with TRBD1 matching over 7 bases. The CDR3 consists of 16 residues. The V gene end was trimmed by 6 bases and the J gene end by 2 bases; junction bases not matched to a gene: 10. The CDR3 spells CASRTTGEGAGNTIYF. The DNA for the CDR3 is TGTGCCAGCAGGACAACAGGGGAAGGAGCTGGAAACACCATATATTTT.

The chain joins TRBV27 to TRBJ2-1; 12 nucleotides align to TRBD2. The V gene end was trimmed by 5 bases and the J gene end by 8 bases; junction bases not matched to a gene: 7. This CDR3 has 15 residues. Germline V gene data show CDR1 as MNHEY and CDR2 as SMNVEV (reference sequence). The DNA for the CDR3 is TGTGCCAGCAGTCCCGGACTAGCGGGAAGGGATGAGCAGTTCTTC. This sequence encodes CASSPGLAGRDEQFF.

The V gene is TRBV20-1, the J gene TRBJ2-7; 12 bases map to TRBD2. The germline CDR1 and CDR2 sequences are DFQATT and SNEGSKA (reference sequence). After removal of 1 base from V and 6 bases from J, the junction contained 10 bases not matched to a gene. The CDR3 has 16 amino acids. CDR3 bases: TGCAGTGCTAGAGTACCCTCTAGCGGGAGGGCCGTCGAGCAGTACTTC. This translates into CSARVPSSGRAVEQYF.

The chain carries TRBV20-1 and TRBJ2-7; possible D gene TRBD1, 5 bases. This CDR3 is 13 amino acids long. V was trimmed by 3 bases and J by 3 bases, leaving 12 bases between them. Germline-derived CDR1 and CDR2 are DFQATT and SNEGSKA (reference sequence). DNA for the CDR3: TGCAGTGCTAGCAGGCAGGGTATCTACGAGCAGTACTTC. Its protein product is CSASRQGIYEQYF.

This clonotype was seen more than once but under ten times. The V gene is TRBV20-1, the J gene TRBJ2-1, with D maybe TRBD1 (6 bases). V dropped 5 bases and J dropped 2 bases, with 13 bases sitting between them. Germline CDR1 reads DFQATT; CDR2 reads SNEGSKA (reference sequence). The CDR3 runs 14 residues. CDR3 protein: CSASDRHPYNEQFF. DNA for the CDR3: TGCAGTGCTTCGGACAGACACCCCTACAATGAGCAGTTCTTC.

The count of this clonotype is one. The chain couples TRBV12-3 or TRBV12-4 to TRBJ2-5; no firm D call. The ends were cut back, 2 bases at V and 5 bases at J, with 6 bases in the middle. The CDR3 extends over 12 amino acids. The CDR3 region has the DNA TGTGCCAGCAGTTTAAGGGTGGAGACCCAGTACTTC. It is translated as CASSLRVETQYF.

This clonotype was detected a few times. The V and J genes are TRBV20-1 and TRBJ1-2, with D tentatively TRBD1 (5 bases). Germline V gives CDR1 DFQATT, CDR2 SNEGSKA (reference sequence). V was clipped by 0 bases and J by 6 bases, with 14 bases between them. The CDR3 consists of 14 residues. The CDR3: CSARDYGGFDGYTF. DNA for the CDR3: TGCAGTGCTAGAGATTATGGGGGATTCGATGGCTACACCTTC.

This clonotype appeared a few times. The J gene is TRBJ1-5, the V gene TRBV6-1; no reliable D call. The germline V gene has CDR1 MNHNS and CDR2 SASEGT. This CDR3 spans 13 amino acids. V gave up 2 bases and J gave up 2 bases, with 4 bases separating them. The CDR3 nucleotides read TGTGCCAGCAGTGAATTGGGCAATCAGCCCCAGCATTTT. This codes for CASSELGNQPQHF.

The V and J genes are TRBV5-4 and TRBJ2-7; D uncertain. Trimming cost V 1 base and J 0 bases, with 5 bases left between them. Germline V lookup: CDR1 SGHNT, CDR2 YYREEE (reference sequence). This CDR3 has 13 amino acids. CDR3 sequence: CASSLPPSYEQYF. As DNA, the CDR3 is TGTGCCAGCAGCTTGCCCCCCTCCTACGAGCAGTACTTC.

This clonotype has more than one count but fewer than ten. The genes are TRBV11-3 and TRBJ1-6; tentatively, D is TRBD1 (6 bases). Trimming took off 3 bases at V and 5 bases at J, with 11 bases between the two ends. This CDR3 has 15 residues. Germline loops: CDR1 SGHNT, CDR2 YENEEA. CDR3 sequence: CASSLRTANNSPLHF. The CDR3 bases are TGTGCCAGCAGCTTGAGGACAGCGAATAATTCACCCCTCCACTTT. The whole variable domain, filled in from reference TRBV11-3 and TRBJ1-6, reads EAGVVQSPRYKIIEKKQPVAFWCNPISGHNTLYWYLQNLGQGPELLIRYENEEAVDDSQLPKDRFSAERLKGVDSTLKIQPAELGDSAVYLCASSLRTANNSPLHFGNGTRLTVT.

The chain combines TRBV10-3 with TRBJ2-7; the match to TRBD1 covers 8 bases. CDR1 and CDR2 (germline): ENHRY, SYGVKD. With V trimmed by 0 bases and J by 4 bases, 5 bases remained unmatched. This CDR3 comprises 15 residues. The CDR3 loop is CAISESEDRDYEQYF. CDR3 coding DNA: TGTGCCATCAGTGAGTCTGAGGACAGGGATTACGAGCAGTACTTC.

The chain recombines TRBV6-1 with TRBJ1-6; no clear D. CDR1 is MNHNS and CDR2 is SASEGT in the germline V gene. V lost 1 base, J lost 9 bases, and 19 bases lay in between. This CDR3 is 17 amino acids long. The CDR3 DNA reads TGTGCCAGCAGTGAAGAAAGTCCAGGAGTAAAAAGTTCACCCCTCCACTTT. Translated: CASSEESPGVKSSPLHF.

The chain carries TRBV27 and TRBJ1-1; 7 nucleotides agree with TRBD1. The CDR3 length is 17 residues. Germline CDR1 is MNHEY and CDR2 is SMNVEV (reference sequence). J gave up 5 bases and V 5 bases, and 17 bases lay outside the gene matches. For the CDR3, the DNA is TGTGCCAGCAGTACCCGACAGGGCCTCTGGGGGCGAACTGAAGCTTTCTTT. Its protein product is CASSTRQGLWGRTEAFF.

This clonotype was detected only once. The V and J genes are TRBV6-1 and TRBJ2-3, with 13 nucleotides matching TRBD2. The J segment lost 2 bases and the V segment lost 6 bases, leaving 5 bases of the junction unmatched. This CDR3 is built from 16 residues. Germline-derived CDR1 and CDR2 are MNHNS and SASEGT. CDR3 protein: CASRSGLAGDTDTQYF. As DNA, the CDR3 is TGTGCCAGCAGAAGTGGACTAGCGGGAGACACAGATACGCAGTATTTT.

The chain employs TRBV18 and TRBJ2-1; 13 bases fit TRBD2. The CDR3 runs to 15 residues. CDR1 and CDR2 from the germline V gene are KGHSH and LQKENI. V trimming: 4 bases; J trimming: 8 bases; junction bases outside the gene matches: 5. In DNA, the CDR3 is TGTGCCAGCTCACGGACTAGCGGGAGTGTATATGAGCAGTTCTTC. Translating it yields CASSRTSGSVYEQFF.

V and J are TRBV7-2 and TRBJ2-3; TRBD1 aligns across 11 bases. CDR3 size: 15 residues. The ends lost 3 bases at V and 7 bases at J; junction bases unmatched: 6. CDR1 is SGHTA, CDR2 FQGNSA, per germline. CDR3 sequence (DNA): TGTGCCAGCAGCTTGCGGACAGGGGGCGCTTATACGCAGTATTTT. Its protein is CASSLRTGGAYTQYF.

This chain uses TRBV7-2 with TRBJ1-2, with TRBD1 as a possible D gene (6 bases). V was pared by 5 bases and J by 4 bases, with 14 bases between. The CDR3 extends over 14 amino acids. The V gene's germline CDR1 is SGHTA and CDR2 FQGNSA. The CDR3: CASSPGGWIYGYTF. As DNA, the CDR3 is TGTGCCAGCAGCCCCGGGGGCTGGATCTATGGCTACACCTTC.